Described below is a single T cell receptor (beta chain) sequence and its context. The antigen is undetermined. The data were taken from a study of cytomegalovirus exposure and HLA in healthy donors. General study results and limits: Both high specificity and high sensitivity reportedly marked the classifier's diagnosis of cytomegalovirus status. The study labeled 164 TCR beta chains cytomegalovirus-associated. In a later analysis, first-cohort TCR clusters were found to tend to co-occur in the approximately 110 validation repertoires. Confirmation in vitro established that a few CMV-associated chains were specific for CMV antigens.

Data came from immunoSEQ multiplex PCR; TCRdb stores just in-frame clones and leaves some out. This sample has about 280,000 clones, with 88% found just once. Germline loops: CDR1 SGHTA, CDR2 FQGNSA. This CDR3 contains 16 residues. Trimming pared 1 base from V and 7 bases from J, leaving 14 bases between. The chain joins TRBV7-2 to TRBJ1-6, with D perhaps TRBD1 (5 bases). The source material was PBMCs. The receptor comes from a woman between 18 and 29 years old in good health and CMV-seronegative. CDR3 sequence reads: CASSLVAGVGNSPLHF. As DNA, the CDR3 is TGTGCCAGCAGCTTAGTGGCGGGGGTAGGGAATTCACCCCTCCACTTT.